This T cell receptor (beta chain) is drawn from a study of T cell repertoires and Cas9 in healthy adults. Across the whole study: Characterization of SpCas9-reactive CD4 and CD8 T cells covered multi-effector potency, cytotoxicity and lineage. General observations from the study: Reportedly, SpCas9-reactive effector T cell proliferation and function were mitigated by SpCas9-reactive Tregs in vitro.

V gave up 1 base and J gave up 4 bases, with 8 bases separating them. The CDR3 is 12 residues long. Looked up from germline, CDR1 is GTSNPN and CDR2 is SVGIG (reference sequence). Assay used: immunoSEQ multiplex PCR; TCRdb lists only in-frame clones, some missing. Among fewer than 15,000 clones listed, roughly 89% were seen once. This clone came up once. Its antigen is not identified. The source material was Tregs (CD4+, CD25+, CD127-, CD137-, CD154-) from PBMCs; culture status not recorded. The J gene is TRBJ2-7, the V gene TRBV30, with D perhaps matching TRBD2 (5 bases). The receptor comes from a human donor in good health. For the CDR3, the DNA is TGTGCCTGGAGTGAAGAGGGTTACGAGCAGTACTTC. Translated: CAWSEEGYEQYF.